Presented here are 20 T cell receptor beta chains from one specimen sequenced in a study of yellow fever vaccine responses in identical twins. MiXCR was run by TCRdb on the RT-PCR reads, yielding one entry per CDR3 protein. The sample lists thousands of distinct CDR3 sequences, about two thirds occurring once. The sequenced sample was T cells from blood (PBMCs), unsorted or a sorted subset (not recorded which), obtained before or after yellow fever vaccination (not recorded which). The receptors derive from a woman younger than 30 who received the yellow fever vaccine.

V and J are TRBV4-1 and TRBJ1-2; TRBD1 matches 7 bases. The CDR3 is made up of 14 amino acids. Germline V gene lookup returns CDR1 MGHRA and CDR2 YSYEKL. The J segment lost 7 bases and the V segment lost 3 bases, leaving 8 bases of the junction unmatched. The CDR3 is CASSHSDRMGGYTF. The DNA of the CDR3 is TGCGCCAGCAGCCATTCGGACAGGATGGGTGGCTACACCTTC.

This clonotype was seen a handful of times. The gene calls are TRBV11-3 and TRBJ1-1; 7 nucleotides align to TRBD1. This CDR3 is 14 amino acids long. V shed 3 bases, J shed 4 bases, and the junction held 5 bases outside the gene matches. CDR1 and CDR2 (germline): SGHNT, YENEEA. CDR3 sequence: CASSLGRGTTEAFF. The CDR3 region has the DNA TGTGCCAGCAGCTTGGGCAGGGGGACCACTGAAGCTTTCTTT.

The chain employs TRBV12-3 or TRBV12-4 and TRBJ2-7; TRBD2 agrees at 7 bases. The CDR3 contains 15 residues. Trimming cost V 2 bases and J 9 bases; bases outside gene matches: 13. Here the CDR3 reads CASSLTSVRSFGQYF. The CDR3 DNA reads TGTGCCAGCAGTTTAACTAGCGTTCGGTCTTTTGGGCAGTACTTC.

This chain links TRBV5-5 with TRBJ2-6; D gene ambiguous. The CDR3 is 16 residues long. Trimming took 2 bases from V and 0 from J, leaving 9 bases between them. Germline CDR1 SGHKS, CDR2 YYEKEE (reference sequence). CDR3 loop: CASSFDGFSGANVLTF. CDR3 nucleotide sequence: TGTGCCAGCAGCTTTGACGGATTCTCTGGGGCCAACGTCCTGACTTTC.

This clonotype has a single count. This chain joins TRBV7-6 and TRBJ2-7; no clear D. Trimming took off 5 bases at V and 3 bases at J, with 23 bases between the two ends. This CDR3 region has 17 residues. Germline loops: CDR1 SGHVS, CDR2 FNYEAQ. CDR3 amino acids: CASSLGSPGFSLYEQYF. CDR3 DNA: TGTGCCAGCAGCCTCGGCTCGCCGGGTTTTTCCCTCTACGAGCAGTACTTC.

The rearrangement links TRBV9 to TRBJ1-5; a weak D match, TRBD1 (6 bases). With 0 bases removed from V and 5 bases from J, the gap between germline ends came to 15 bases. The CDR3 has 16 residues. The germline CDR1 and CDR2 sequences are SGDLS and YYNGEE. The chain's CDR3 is CASSVGILAGDQPQHF. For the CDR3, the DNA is TGTGCCAGCAGCGTAGGTATCTTGGCAGGGGATCAGCCCCAGCATTTT.

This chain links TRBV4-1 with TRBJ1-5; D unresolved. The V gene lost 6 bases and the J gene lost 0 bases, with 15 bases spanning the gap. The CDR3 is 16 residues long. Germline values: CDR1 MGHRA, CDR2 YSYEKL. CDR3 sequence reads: CASRRTSAPSNQPQHF. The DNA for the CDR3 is TGCGCCAGCAGGAGGACCTCGGCTCCTAGCAATCAGCCCCAGCATTTT.

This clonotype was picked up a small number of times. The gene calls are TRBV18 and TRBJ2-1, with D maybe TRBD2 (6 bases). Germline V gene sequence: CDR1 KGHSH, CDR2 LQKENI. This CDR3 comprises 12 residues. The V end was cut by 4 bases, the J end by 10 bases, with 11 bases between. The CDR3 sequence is CASSREAGEQFF. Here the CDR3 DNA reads TGTGCCAGCTCACGGGAGGCTGGCGAGCAGTTCTTC.

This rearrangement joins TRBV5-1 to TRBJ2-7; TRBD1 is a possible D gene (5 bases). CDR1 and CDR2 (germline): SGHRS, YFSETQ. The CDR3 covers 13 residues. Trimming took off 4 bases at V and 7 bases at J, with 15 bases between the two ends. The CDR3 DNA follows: TGCGCCAGCAGCGCCATGATTCGGACAGAGCAGTACTTC. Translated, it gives CASSAMIRTEQYF.

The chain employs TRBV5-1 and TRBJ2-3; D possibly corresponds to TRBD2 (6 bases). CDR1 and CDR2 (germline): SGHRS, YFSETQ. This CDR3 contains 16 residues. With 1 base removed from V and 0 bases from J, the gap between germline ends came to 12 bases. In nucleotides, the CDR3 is TGCGCCAGCAGCTTGTCCGGGAGTACCAGCACAGATACGCAGTATTTT. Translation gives CASSLSGSTSTDTQYF.

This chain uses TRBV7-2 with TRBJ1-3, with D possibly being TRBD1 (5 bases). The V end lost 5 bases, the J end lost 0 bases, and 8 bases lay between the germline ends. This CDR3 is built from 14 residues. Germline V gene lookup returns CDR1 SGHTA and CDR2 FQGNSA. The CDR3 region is CASSLGASGNTIYF. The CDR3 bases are TGTGCCAGCAGCCTAGGGGCCTCTGGAAACACCATATATTTT. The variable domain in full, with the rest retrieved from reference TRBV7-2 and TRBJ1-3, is GAGVSQSPSNKVTEKGKDVELRCDPISGHTALYWYRQSLGQGLEFLIYFQGNSAPDKSGLPSDRFSAERTGGSVSTLTIQRTQQEDSAVYLCASSLGASGNTIYFGEGSWLTVV.

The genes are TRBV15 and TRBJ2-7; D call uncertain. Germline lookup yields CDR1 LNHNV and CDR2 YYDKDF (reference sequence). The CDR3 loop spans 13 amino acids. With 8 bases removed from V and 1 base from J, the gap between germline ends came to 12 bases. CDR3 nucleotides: TGTGCCACCTCAGATCGACGGTCCTACGAGCAGTACTTC. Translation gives CATSDRRSYEQYF.

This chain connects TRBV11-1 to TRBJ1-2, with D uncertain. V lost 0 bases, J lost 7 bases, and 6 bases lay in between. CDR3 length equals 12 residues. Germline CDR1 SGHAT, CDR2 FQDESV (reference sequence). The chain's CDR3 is CASSLAGVGYTF. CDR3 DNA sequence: TGTGCCAGCAGCTTAGCGGGCGTTGGCTACACCTTC.

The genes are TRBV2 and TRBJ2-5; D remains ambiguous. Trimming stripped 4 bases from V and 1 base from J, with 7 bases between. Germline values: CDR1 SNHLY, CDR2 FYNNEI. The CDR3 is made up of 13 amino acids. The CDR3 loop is CASSGASQETQYF. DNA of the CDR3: TGTGCCAGCAGTGGGGCATCCCAAGAGACCCAGTACTTC.

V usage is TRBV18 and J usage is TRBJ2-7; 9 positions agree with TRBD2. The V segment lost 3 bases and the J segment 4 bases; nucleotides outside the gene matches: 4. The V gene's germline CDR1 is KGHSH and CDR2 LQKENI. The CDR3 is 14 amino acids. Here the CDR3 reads CASSPGLARYEQYF. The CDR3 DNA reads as TGTGCCAGCTCACCGGGACTAGCCCGATACGAGCAGTACTTC.

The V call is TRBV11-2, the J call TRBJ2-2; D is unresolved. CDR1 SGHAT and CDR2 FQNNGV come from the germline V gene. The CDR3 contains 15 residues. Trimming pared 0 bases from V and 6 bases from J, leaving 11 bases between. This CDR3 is CASSLDSPGAGELFF. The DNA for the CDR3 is TGTGCCAGCAGCTTAGACTCCCCTGGGGCCGGGGAGCTGTTTTTT.

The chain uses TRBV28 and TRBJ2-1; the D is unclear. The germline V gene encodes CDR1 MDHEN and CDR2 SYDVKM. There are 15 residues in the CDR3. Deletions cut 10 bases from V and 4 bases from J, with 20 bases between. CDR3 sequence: CAIEPTYPDYNEQFF. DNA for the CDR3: TGTGCCATCGAACCAACGTACCCAGATTACAATGAGCAGTTCTTC. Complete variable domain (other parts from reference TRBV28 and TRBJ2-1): DVKVTQSSRYLVKRTGEKVFLECVQDMDHENMFWYRQDPGLGLRLIYFSYDVKMKEKGDIPEGYSVSREKKERFSLILESASTNQTSMYLCAIEPTYPDYNEQFFGPGTRLTVL.

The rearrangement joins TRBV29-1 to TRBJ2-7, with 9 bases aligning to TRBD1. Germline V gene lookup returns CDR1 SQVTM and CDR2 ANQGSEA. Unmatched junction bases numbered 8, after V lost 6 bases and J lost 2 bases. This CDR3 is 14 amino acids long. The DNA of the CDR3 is TGCAGCGTGGCTACAGGGGGCGGCCCCTACGAGCAGTACTTC. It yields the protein CSVATGGGPYEQYF.

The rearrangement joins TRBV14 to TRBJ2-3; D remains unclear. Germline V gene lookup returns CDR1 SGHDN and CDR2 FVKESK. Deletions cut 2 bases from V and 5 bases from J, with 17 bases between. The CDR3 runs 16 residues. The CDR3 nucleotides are TGTGCCAGCAGCCAACCCCGAGGCAGGACGGGAGATACGCAGTATTTT. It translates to CASSQPRGRTGDTQYF.

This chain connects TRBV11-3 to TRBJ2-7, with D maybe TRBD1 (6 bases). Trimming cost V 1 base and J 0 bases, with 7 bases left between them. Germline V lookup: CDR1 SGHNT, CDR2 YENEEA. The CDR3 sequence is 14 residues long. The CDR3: CASSLGTASYEQYF. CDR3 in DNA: TGTGCCAGCAGCTTAGGGACAGCCTCCTACGAGCAGTACTTC.